This is a list of T cell receptor beta chains from one sample in a study of shared clonotypes between healthy human individuals. TCRdb's copy holds only in-frame clones and misses some; the assay was immunoSEQ multiplex PCR. The data hold 950,000 to 1,100,000 clones, with around three quarters observed a single time. The sample comprised memory CD4+ T cells from PBMCs. The receptor source for this set is a man aged 18 to 35 in good health. Some clones in this sample may be carry-over from other donors' samples. CDR3s include the opening cysteine and the closing phenylalanine or tryptophan. A D gene is named only where the DNA matches it firmly. Rows give clone size only sometimes, using once, few, many, or a class for an expanded clone.

TRBJ1-6	NA	NA	TRBV9	CASSVATGYNSPLHF	TGTGCCAGCAGCGTAGCCACAGGGTATAATTCACCCCTCCACTTT
TRBJ2-7	NA	NA	TRBV28	CASSPRGTYSYEQYF	TGTGCCAGCAGCCCCCGCGGGACATACTCCTACGAGCAGTACTTC
TRBJ2-5	NA	NA	TRBV2	CASGGAGQETQYF	TGTGCCAGCGGGGGGGCCGGTCAAGAGACCCAGTACTTC
TRBJ1-5	NA	NA	TRBV4-2	CASSQGHNSNQPQHF	TGTGCCAGCAGCCAAGGACATAATAGCAATCAGCCCCAGCATTTT
TRBJ2-5	NA	NA	TRBV20-1	CSAAPGETQYF	TGCAGTGCCGCGCCTGGGGAGACCCAGTACTTC
TRBJ1-5	NA	NA	TRBV7-2	CASSPRAGTVGQPQHF	TGTGCCAGCAGTCCCCGGGCAGGTACGGTCGGTCAGCCCCAGCATTTT
TRBJ1-3	NA	NA	TRBV5-1	CASSSRDSGNTIYF	TGCGCCAGCAGCTCAAGGGACTCTGGAAACACCATATATTTT
TRBJ2-1	NA	NA	TRBV11-3	CASSPAPVGQSYNEQFF	TGTGCCAGCAGCCCTGCCCCGGTTGGACAAAGCTACAATGAGCAGTTCTTC
TRBJ2-2	once	TRBD2	TRBV7-3	CASSFLADTGELFF	TGTGCCAGCAGCTTCCTAGCGGACACCGGGGAGCTGTTTTTT
TRBJ1-4	NA	NA	TRBV18	CASSPGINEKLFF	TGTGCCAGCTCACCCGGCATTAATGAAAAACTGTTTTTT
TRBJ1-1	NA	NA	TRBV10-3	CAISQPPWNTEAFF	TGTGCCATCAGCCAACCTCCTTGGAACACTGAAGCTTTCTTT
TRBJ2-1	NA	NA	TRBV14	CASSQNHYNEQFF	TGTGCCAGCAGCCAGAACCACTACAATGAGCAGTTCTTC
TRBJ2-3	NA	NA	TRBV19	CASSIAWSSRDTQYF	TGTGCCAGTAGTATAGCTTGGTCGTCGCGAGATACGCAGTATTTT
TRBJ2-6	NA	NA	TRBV15	CATSRDSGSSGANVLTF	TGTGCCACCAGCAGAGATTCCGGGAGCTCTGGGGCCAACGTCCTGACTTTC
TRBJ2-3	NA	NA	TRBV27	CASSSFKQGTADTQYF	TGTGCCAGCAGTTCCTTCAAGCAGGGCACGGCAGATACGCAGTATTTT
TRBJ1-2	NA	NA	TRBV5-6	CASSKDQGIYGYTF	TGTGCCAGCAGCAAGGATCAGGGGATCTATGGCTACACCTTC
TRBJ2-1	NA	NA	TRBV7-3	CASSVRDSRSEQFF	TGTGCCAGCAGCGTCCGGGACTCGCGGAGTGAGCAGTTCTTC
TRBJ2-6	NA	NA	TRBV4-2	CASSQGMTSISGANVLTF	TGTGCCAGCAGCCAAGGGATGACTAGTATCTCTGGGGCCAACGTCCTGACTTTC
TRBJ1-5	NA	NA	TRBV18	CASSRHPDQPQHF	TGTGCCAGCTCCAGACACCCCGATCAGCCCCAGCATTTT
TRBJ2-7	NA	TRBD2	TRBV10-3	CAIGRGGRYEQYF	TGTGCCATCGGGAGGGGCGGGAGATACGAGCAGTACTTC
TRBJ1-1	NA	TRBD1	TRBV30	CAWDRGQGTEAFF	TGTGCCTGGGACAGGGGGCAGGGGACTGAAGCTTTCTTT
TRBJ2-1	NA	NA	TRBV23-1	CAISIGGQDNEQFF	TGCGCCATCTCTATTGGGGGACAAGACAATGAGCAGTTCTTC
TRBJ1-1	NA	NA	TRBV7-9	CASSFLLAFQAFF	TGTGCCAGCAGCTTCTTGTTAGCGTTTCAGGCTTTCTTT
TRBJ2-7	NA	TRBD1	TRBV6-6	CASSLGTGLTYEQYF	TGTGCCAGCAGCCTAGGGACAGGGCTCACCTACGAGCAGTACTTC
TRBJ2-7	NA	NA	TRBV5-1	CASSLGQGPYEQYF	TGCGCCAGCAGCTTGGGCCAGGGCCCCTACGAGCAGTACTTC
TRBJ1-5	NA	NA	TRBV28	CASSLSWKGRGQPQHF	TGTGCCAGCAGTTTGAGTTGGAAGGGACGAGGTCAGCCCCAGCATTTT
TRBJ1-1	NA	NA	TRBV6-1	CASRGVSWNTEAFF	TGTGCCAGCAGAGGGGTCAGCTGGAACACTGAAGCTTTCTTT
TRBJ2-4	once	TRBD1	TRBV5-1	CASSLGTGANIQYF	TGCGCCAGCAGCTTGGGGACAGGGGCGAACATTCAGTACTTC
TRBJ1-4	NA	NA	TRBV7-9	CASSLTGPNEKLFF	TGTGCCAGCAGCTTAACAGGGCCTAATGAAAAACTGTTTTTT
TRBJ2-3	once	TRBD2	TRBV4-3	CASSQEILAGVTQYF	TGCGCCAGCAGCCAAGAGATCCTAGCGGGAGTTACGCAGTATTTT
TRBJ1-6	NA	NA	TRBV7-9	CASSSDPSPLHF	TGTGCCAGCAGCTCAGACCCCAGTCCCCTCCACTTT
TRBJ1-2	NA	NA	TRBV15	CATSKGRVSGYTF	TGTGCCACCAGCAAAGGGCGGGTTTCTGGCTACACCTTC
TRBJ1-2	NA	NA	TRBV6-6	CASSYSTGINYGYTF	TGTGCCAGCAGTTACTCCACGGGGATTAACTATGGCTACACCTTC
TRBJ1-6	NA	NA	TRBV5-1	CASSLDQTDNSPLHF	TGCGCCAGCAGCTTGGACCAGACAGATAATTCACCCCTCCACTTT
TRBJ1-4	NA	NA	TRBV27	CASSLYGPGREKLFF	TGTGCCAGCAGTTTATACGGCCCCGGGAGAGAAAAACTGTTTTTT
TRBJ1-2	NA	NA	TRBV11-2	CASSPDRNYGYTF	TGTGCCAGCAGCCCCGACAGGAACTATGGCTACACCTTC
TRBJ2-6	NA	NA	TRBV7-9	CASSPVAGVGSGANVLTF	TGTGCCAGCAGCCCCGTGGCTGGGGTGGGCTCTGGGGCCAACGTCCTGACTTTC
TRBJ2-3	NA	NA	TRBV5-1	CASSLADFTDTQYF	TGCGCCAGCAGCTTGGCTGATTTCACAGATACGCAGTATTTT
TRBJ2-3	NA	TRBD1	TRBV5-6	CASSTGTGARDTQYF	TGTGCCAGCAGCACAGGGACAGGGGCGCGGGATACGCAGTATTTT
TRBJ2-1	NA	NA	TRBV28	CASSLITTGARSSYNEQFF	TGTGCCAGCAGTCTTATCACCACCGGGGCAAGGAGCTCCTACAATGAGCAGTTCTTC
TRBJ1-1	once	NA	TRBV5-6	CASSAMGGGGRTEAFF	TGTGCCAGCAGCGCGATGGGGGGCGGCGGTAGGACTGAAGCTTTCTTT
TRBJ2-3	NA	NA	TRBV15	CATSRSPGDPTDTQYF	TGTGCCACCAGCAGAAGCCCCGGGGACCCCACAGATACGCAGTATTTT
TRBJ1-2	NA	NA	TRBV28	CASTPPWTDYGYTF	TGTGCCAGCACGCCCCCATGGACGGACTATGGCTACACCTTC
TRBJ2-1	NA	NA	TRBV19	CASTDRGGYNEQFF	TGTGCCAGTACCGACCGAGGAGGCTACAATGAGCAGTTCTTC
TRBJ2-4	NA	NA	TRBV30	CAWTQPRGRPDKNIQYF	TGTGCCTGGACCCAGCCGCGAGGGAGGCCGGACAAAAACATTCAGTACTTC
TRBJ2-1	NA	TRBD1	TRBV6-1	CASRPGQRAYNEQFF	TGTGCCAGCAGACCGGGACAGAGAGCCTACAATGAGCAGTTCTTC
TRBJ2-7	NA	TRBD2	TRBV4-3	CASSQAYPPGLAGEQYF	TGCGCCAGCAGCCAAGCCTATCCCCCGGGACTAGCGGGCGAGCAGTACTTC
TRBJ1-5	NA	TRBD1	TRBV5-1	CASSEGTEVNQPQHF	TGCGCCAGCAGCGAGGGGACAGAGGTGAATCAGCCCCAGCATTTT
TRBJ2-3	NA	TRBD2	TRBV5-1	CASSRLAGVPDTQYF	TGCGCCAGCAGCCGACTAGCGGGAGTACCAGATACGCAGTATTTT
TRBJ2-7	NA	NA	TRBV7-2	CASSIGPVYEQYF	TGTGCCAGCAGCATCGGGCCCGTCTACGAGCAGTACTTC
TRBJ1-1	NA	TRBD1	TRBV6-1	CASSWTGTNTEAFF	TGTGCCAGCAGCTGGACAGGGACGAACACTGAAGCTTTCTTT
TRBJ2-5	NA	TRBD1	TRBV6-5	CASTEGQLQETQYF	TGTGCCAGCACCGAGGGACAGCTCCAAGAGACCCAGTACTTC
TRBJ1-2	few	NA	TRBV14	CASSQDPDPYGYTF	TGTGCCAGCAGCCAAGACCCAGACCCCTATGGCTACACCTTC
TRBJ2-7	once	TRBD1	TRBV7-9	CASSLTTGREQYF	TGTGCCAGCAGCCTCACGACAGGGCGAGAGCAGTACTTC
TRBJ2-5	NA	NA	TRBV18	CASSTGSMETQYF	TGTGCCAGCTCAACGGGTTCAATGGAGACCCAGTACTTC
TRBJ2-1	NA	TRBD2	TRBV7-2	CASSPPLAGVKDEQFF	TGTGCCAGCAGCCCCCCCCTAGCGGGAGTAAAGGATGAGCAGTTCTTC
TRBJ1-3	NA	NA	TRBV6-1	CASSELDRLSGNTIYF	TGTGCCAGCAGTGAACTTGACCGACTCTCTGGAAACACCATATATTTT